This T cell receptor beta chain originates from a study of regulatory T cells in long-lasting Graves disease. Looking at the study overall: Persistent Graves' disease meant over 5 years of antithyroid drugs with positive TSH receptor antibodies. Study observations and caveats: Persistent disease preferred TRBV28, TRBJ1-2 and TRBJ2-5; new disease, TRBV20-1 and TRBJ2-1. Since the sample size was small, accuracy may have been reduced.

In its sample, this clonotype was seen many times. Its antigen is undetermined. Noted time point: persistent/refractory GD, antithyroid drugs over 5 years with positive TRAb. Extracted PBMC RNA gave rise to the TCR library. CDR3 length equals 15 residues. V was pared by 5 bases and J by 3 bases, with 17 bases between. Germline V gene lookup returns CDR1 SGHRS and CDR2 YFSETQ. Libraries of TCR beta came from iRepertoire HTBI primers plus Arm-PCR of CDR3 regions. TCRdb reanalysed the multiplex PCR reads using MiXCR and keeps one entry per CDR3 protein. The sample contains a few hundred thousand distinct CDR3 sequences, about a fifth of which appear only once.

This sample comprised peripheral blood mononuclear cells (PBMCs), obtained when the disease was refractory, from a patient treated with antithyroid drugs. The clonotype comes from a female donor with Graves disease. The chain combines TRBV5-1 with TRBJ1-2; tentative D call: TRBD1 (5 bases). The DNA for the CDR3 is TGCGCCAGCAGAGGTAGGGGTCCAGAGGACTATGGCTACACCTTC. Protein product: CASRGRGPEDYGYTF.